The present T cell receptor (beta chain) was sequenced within a study of T cell responses to AZD1222 COVID-19 vaccine. Findings and caveats of the study: Donors were chiefly white British, with a greater number of females, and clonal diversity was perhaps underestimated.

About this clone: The antigen is unknown.

V lost 2 bases and J lost 2, with 8 bases in between. Germline V gene lookup returns CDR1 SGDLS and CDR2 YYNGEE. The length of the CDR3 is 14 residues. Using immunoSEQ multiplex PCR, the repertoire was profiled, and TCRdb retains in-frame clones only, with some absent. The repertoire has about 190,000 clones, almost 95% of them found once; the top ten carry about 9.2%. This specimen consisted of peripheral blood, obtained on day 0 of AZD1222 vaccination. The sequence was obtained from an adult in good health. The chain employs TRBV9 and TRBJ2-1, with D possibly TRBD1 on 6 matching bases. The chain's CDR3 is CASSVGQPYNEQFF. The CDR3 bases are TGTGCCAGCAGCGTCGGACAGCCCTACAATGAGCAGTTCTTC.